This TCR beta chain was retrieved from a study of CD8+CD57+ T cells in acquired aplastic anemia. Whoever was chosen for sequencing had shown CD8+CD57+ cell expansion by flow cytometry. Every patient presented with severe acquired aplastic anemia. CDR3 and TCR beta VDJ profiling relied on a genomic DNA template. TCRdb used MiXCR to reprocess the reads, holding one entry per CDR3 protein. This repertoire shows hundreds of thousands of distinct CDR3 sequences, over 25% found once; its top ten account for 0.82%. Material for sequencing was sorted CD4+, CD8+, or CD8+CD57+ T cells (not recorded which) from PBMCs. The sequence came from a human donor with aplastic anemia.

The CDR3 sequence is CATSRARGVSGYTF. For the CDR3, the DNA is TGTGCCACCAGTCGGGCCAGGGGTGTGAGTGGCTACACCTTC. The J gene is TRBJ1-2, the V gene TRBV24-1, with D possibly being TRBD1 (6 bases). Germline values: CDR1 KGHDR, CDR2 SFDVKD. V shed 6 bases and J shed 7 bases, with 17 bases lying between them. The CDR3 runs 14 residues.